The clone carrying this TCR beta chain came up a few times. Its antigen remains unknown. The data stem from a study of cytomegalovirus exposure and HLA in healthy donors. It was with 60 Vbeta and 13 Jbeta primers that the PCR ran. In the source study's methods: In a later analysis, of tens of millions of unique beta chains, about 10 million appeared in at least two donors. Some clones are missing from TCRdb's copy, which holds only in-frame ones; the method was immunoSEQ multiplex PCR. The V and J calls and clone size are taken from that table; D and trimming were inferred from the DNA. The sample has about 160,000 clones, around 74% seen once. Broader study findings: There were reportedly fewer N-insertions in an Asian-associated ancestry cluster than the roughly 700-donor mean, in a later analysis.

Germline V gives CDR1 SGHTA, CDR2 FQGNSA. V was shortened by 3 bases and J by 9 bases, with 11 bases between the two germline ends. The CDR3 is made up of 12 amino acids. This rearrangement joins TRBV7-2 to TRBJ1-2, with TRBD1 as a possible D gene (6 bases). This TCR was recovered from a female donor in good health and CMV-seronegative. The sample comprised PBMCs. This CDR3 reads CASSFTGMRYTF. DNA of the CDR3: TGTGCCAGCAGCTTTACAGGGATGCGCTACACCTTC. The full variable domain, completed using reference TRBV7-2 and TRBJ1-2, is GAGVSQSPSNKVTEKGKDVELRCDPISGHTALYWYRQSLGQGLEFLIYFQGNSAPDKSGLPSDRFSAERTGGSVSTLTIQRTQQEDSAVYLCASSFTGMRYTFGSGTRLTVV.